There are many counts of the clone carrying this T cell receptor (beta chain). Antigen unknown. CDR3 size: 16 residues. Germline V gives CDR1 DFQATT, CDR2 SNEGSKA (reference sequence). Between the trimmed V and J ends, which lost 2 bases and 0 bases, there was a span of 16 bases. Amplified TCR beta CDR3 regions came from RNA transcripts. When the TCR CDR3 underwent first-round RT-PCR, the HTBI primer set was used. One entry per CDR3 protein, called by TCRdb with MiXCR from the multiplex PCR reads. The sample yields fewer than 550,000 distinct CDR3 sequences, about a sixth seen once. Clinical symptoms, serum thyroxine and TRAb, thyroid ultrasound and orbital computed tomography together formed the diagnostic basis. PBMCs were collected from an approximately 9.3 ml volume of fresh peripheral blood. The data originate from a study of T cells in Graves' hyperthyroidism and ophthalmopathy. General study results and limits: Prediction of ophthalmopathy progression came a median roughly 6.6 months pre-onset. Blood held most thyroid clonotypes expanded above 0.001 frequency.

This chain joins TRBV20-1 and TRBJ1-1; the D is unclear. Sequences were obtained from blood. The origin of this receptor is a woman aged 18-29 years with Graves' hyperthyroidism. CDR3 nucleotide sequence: TGCAGTGCTAGATCTTCGGCCGGTACGATGAACACTGAAGCTTTCTTT. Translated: CSARSSAGTMNTEAFF.